What follows describes a single T cell receptor (beta chain). This entry belongs to a study of identical twins. The junction had 5 bases not matched to a gene; V was cut back by 8 bases and J by 4 bases. CDR3 length: 13 amino acids. TCRdb called the 5' RACE reads again in MiXCR, with one record for every CDR3 protein. The table lists nearly 650,000 distinct CDR3 sequences, just over 7% of them singletons. This same sample was also taken into another study, of yellow fever vaccine responses in identical twins.

The rearrangement joins TRBV12-3 or TRBV12-4 to TRBJ2-5; 9 nucleotides agree with TRBD2. The sample comprised PBMCs. The source of this sequence is a woman between 18 and 29 years old in good health. The CDR3 DNA reads as TGTGCCAGCGCGCGGGGGGGGGGAGAGACCCAGTACTTC. Amino acid sequence: CASARGGGETQYF.